A selection of T cell receptor beta chains follows, all from one sample in a study of Ad26.COV2.S vaccination and SARS-CoV-2 variants. Using immunoSEQ multiplex PCR, the repertoire was profiled, and TCRdb retains in-frame clones only, with some absent. The data contain about 680,000 clones, around 89% of them seen just once; the ten biggest clones take up approximately 1.5%. The sample here was peripheral blood, taken in a trial of Ad26.COV2.S vaccine versus placebo. These receptor sequences come from a person aged 18-65 years who received the Ad26.COV2.S COVID-19 vaccine or a placebo. Both conserved end residues are trimmed from each CDR3. The order of the fields is V gene, CDR3 protein.

TRBV6-5	ASSYSSGLFYGYT
TRBV10-3	AISPGQVETQY
TRBV19	ASSISRDYEQY
TRBV6-6	ASSLRTAPNSPLH
TRBV11-2	ASSLNGVASNQPQH
TRBV4-2	ASSQDPDRYQPQH
TRBV2	ASSEDGEAF
TRBV19	ASRGSDRAGELF
TRBV6-1	ASSEGGGLAGSGAQY
TRBV27	ASSPRGPYYGYT
TRBV5-1	ASIGTGGTTDTQY
TRBV20-1	SANDGMARETQY
TRBV2	ASMPGQGARDTQY
TRBV24-1	ATSDWSSGDGDTQY
TRBV19	ASSPRYGYT
TRBV11-2	ASSNSGTVETQY
TRBV7-9	ASPEPGTTNTGELF
TRBV18	ASSPGTGGHEQY
TRBV15	ATSRQLNTEAF
TRBV5-1	ASSLGQRTYNEQF
TRBV16	ASSQSEDEQF
TRBV4-2	ASRPEGGYKNIQY
TRBV5-1	ASTPSGGVHEQF
TRBV20-1	SASWPVNTEAF
TRBV10-3	AISDQDGNGYT
TRBV5-1	ASSLGQGDNEQF
TRBV6-2/TRBV6-3	ASSYPGQGNYGYT
TRBV5-4	ASSLGYPEGQY
TRBV6-5	ASSYRPSGSYEQY
TRBV21-1	ASSIILAGEGNEQF
TRBV5-1	ATTSGGNTDTQY
TRBV10-3	AISDEGGPLENYGYT
TRBV28	ASSSPVAGTEAF
TRBV19	ASSVQVAGELF
TRBV5-6	ASSPTSGRYNEQF
TRBV21-1	ASSNSPVEHTEAF
TRBV15	ATSRDRSYNSPLH